One and the same sample provided the 25 T cell receptor beta chains below, sequenced in a study of cytomegalovirus exposure and HLA in healthy donors. The PCR used 60 Vbeta and 13 Jbeta primers. Using immunoSEQ multiplex PCR, the repertoire was profiled, and TCRdb retains in-frame clones only, with some absent. The table lists over 95,000 clones, roughly four fifths of them singletons. The sample was PBMCs. The receptors derive from a woman in her late teens or twenties in good health and CMV-seronegative.

V gene TRBV21-1 combines with J gene TRBJ1-2; the table's D call, TRBD1, has no DNA check behind it. TRBV21-1 represents a pseudogene. The CDR3 loop spans 17 amino acids. The CDR3 DNA sequence: TGTGCCAGCAGCAAAGAAGGTCTTTACAGGGCTAACTATGGCTACACCTTC. This codes for CASSKEGLYRANYGYTF.

This clone was seen a handful of times. V is TRBV19 and J is TRBJ1-4; D is uncertain. Trimming left V 7 bases short and J 8 bases short, with 23 bases between. CDR3 length: 16 residues. In germline, CDR1 is LNHDA, CDR2 SQIVND (reference sequence). The CDR3 nucleotides are TGTGCCAGTACTCCCCGGCGCGGGGTGGGAGAGGAAAAACTGTTTTTT. Encoded protein: CASTPRRGVGEEKLFF.

The rearrangement uses TRBV7-6 and TRBJ1-1, with D possibly TRBD1 on 6 matching bases. This CDR3 spans 14 amino acids. V lost 3 bases, J lost 3 bases, and 11 bases lay in between. Germline V gives CDR1 SGHVS, CDR2 FNYEAQ. The CDR3 DNA reads as TGTGCCAGCAGCTTGGGGGGGCCGGACACTGAAGCTTTCTTT. It translates to CASSLGGPDTEAFF.

The chain joins TRBV6-1 to TRBJ2-7; D possibly corresponds to TRBD1 (6 bases). CDR1 is MNHNS and CDR2 is SASEGT in the germline V gene. The CDR3 contains 14 residues. The V end was cut by 6 bases, the J end by 2 bases, with 14 bases between. The chain's CDR3 is CASRGDRPAYEQYF. CDR3 coding DNA: TGTGCCAGCAGGGGCGACAGGCCCGCCTACGAGCAGTACTTC.

This chain connects TRBV5-1 to TRBJ1-6; no firm D call. Germline values: CDR1 SGHRS, CDR2 YFSETQ. The ends were cut back, 6 bases at V and 9 bases at J, with 16 bases in the middle. The CDR3 has 14 residues. The CDR3 sequence: CASKEVMGVSPLHF. The CDR3 DNA follows: TGCGCCAGCAAGGAGGTAATGGGAGTTTCACCCCTCCACTTT. The complete variable domain, with remaining parts taken from reference TRBV5-1 and TRBJ1-6, reads KAGVTQTPRYLIKTRGQQVTLSCSPISGHRSVSWYQQTPGQGLQFLFEYFSETQRNKGNFPGRFSGRQFSNSRSEMNVSTLELGDSALYLCASKEVMGVSPLHFGNGTRLTVT.

This clone occurred a few times. V usage is TRBV6-1 and J usage is TRBJ1-3; D gene uncertain. The CDR3 totals 14 residues. V lost 3 bases and J 0 bases, leaving 6 bases between the germline ends. CDR1 is MNHNS, CDR2 SASEGT, per germline. CDR3 in amino acids: CASSDYDSGNTIYF. The CDR3, as DNA: TGTGCCAGCAGTGACTATGACTCTGGAAACACCATATATTTT.

The chain employs TRBV11-3 and TRBJ1-6; 7 bases align to TRBD1. The germline V gene has CDR1 SGHNT and CDR2 YENEEA. This CDR3 comprises 14 residues. Trimming took 5 bases from V and 7 from J; bases not matched to a gene: 5. The CDR3: CASSHRGANSPLHF. The DNA for the CDR3 is TGTGCCAGCAGCCACAGGGGCGCCAATTCACCCCTCCACTTT.

This clone was seen only once. The rearrangement joins TRBV15 to TRBJ1-5; D not resolved. Deletions cut 2 bases from V and 0 bases from J, with 8 bases between. The germline gives CDR1 LNHNV, CDR2 YYDKDF (reference sequence). The CDR3 spans 15 residues. The CDR3 DNA is TGTGCCACCAGCAGACATACTAATAGCAATCAGCCCCAGCATTTT. Protein: CATSRHTNSNQPQHF.

The chain is built from TRBV11-2 and TRBJ1-2; 7 nucleotides align to TRBD1. Trimming took 5 bases from V and 0 from J; bases not matched to a gene: 6. CDR3 length: 15 amino acids. CDR1 and CDR2 from the germline V gene are SGHAT and FQNNGV. The CDR3 bases are TGTGCCAGCAGCGCCAGACAGGGAGCTAACTATGGCTACACCTTC. Translation gives CASSARQGANYGYTF.

V is TRBV14 and J is TRBJ2-3, with 9 bases matching TRBD1. V trimming: 5 bases; J trimming: 1 base; junction bases outside the gene matches: 10. The CDR3 spans 17 residues. Germline V gene lookup returns CDR1 SGHDN and CDR2 FVKESK. The CDR3 bases are TGTGCCAGCAGCAGGGGGCTAACAGGGGGCCGCACAGATACGCAGTATTTT. This codes for CASSRGLTGGRTDTQYF.

The gene calls are TRBV19 and TRBJ2-7; D might be TRBD2 (5 bases). The CDR3 covers 12 residues. Germline CDR1 LNHDA, CDR2 SQIVND (reference sequence). The V end was cut by 4 bases, the J end by 6 bases, with 10 bases between. The CDR3 region is CASSRGAGEQYF. The CDR3 DNA sequence: TGTGCCAGTAGTAGGGGAGCCGGCGAGCAGTACTTC.

This rearrangement joins TRBV6-5 to TRBJ1-4; 9 bases are a match to TRBD1. V shed 5 bases and J 11 bases; nucleotides not matched to a gene: 3. Germline CDR1 and CDR2: MNHEY and SVGAGI. This CDR3 has 12 residues. This CDR3 reads CASSPDRGKLFF. The CDR3 DNA sequence: TGTGCCAGCAGTCCCGACAGGGGGAAACTGTTTTTT.

DNA of the CDR3: TGCGCCAGCAGCCAAGGGAGACTAGCGGGACGCAATGAGCAGTTCTTC. Encoded protein: CASSQGRLAGRNEQFF. V usage is TRBV4-1 and J usage is TRBJ2-1; 11 bases fit TRBD2. This CDR3 has 16 amino acids. Germline-derived CDR1 and CDR2 are MGHRA and YSYEKL. With V trimmed by 1 base and J by 6 bases, 5 bases remained unmatched.

The rearrangement joins TRBV4-1 to TRBJ2-3; tentative D call: TRBD1 (6 bases). The V and J ends lost 5 bases and 2 bases respectively, with 20 bases between them. CDR3 length: 17 amino acids. CDR1 and CDR2 from the germline V gene are MGHRA and YSYEKL. The CDR3 reads CASSGRQAPEFTDTQYF. CDR3 DNA sequence: TGCGCCAGCAGCGGACGACAGGCTCCTGAATTCACAGATACGCAGTATTTT.

The gene calls are TRBV11-2 and TRBJ1-5; D uncertain. Deletions cut 5 bases from V and 6 bases from J, with 11 bases between. This CDR3 contains 13 residues. Germline CDR1 SGHAT, CDR2 FQNNGV. The CDR3 DNA is TGTGCCAGCAGCGTAACAAATGGTCAGCCCCAGCATTTT. Translation gives CASSVTNGQPQHF. The full variable domain, completed using reference TRBV11-2 and TRBJ1-5, is EAGVAQSPRYKIIEKRQSVAFWCNPISGHATLYWYQQILGQGPKLLIQFQNNGVVDDSQLPKDRFSAERLKGVDSTLKIQPAKLEDSAVYLCASSVTNGQPQHFGDGTRLSIL.

V is TRBV4-2 and J is TRBJ2-2; 12 positions agree with TRBD2. Germline V gene sequence: CDR1 LGHNA, CDR2 YNFKEQ. This CDR3 contains 15 residues. Unmatched junction bases numbered 4, after V lost 6 bases and J lost 5 bases. The CDR3 sequence is CASRLTSGGTGELFF. CDR3 DNA: TGTGCCAGCAGGCTGACTAGCGGGGGTACCGGGGAGCTGTTTTTT.

The CDR3, as DNA: TGTGCCAGTAGTATCCCGGGGTCGCACAATGAGCAGTTCTTC. It encodes CASSIPGSHNEQFF. This sequence joins TRBV19 and TRBJ2-1, with a tentative D call TRBD2 (5 bases). Germline CDR1 and CDR2: LNHDA and SQIVND (reference sequence). The V end was cut by 3 bases, the J end by 5 bases, with 11 bases between. This CDR3 contains 14 residues.

V gene TRBV7-2 combines with J gene TRBJ2-3; 9 bases agree with TRBD1. Germline V gene data show CDR1 as SGHTA and CDR2 as FQGNSA. CDR3 length equals 14 residues. V trimming: 5 bases; J trimming: 5 bases; junction bases outside the gene matches: 5. The CDR3 DNA reads TGTGCCAGCAGCCCACAGGGGGCAATAGATACGCAGTATTTT. It translates to CASSPQGAIDTQYF.

The chain combines TRBV7-7 with TRBJ1-4; tentative D call: TRBD1 (5 bases). Trimming took 5 bases from V and 5 from J, leaving 15 bases between them. Germline CDR1 is SSHAT and CDR2 is FNYEAQ (reference sequence). The CDR3 consists of 15 residues. The CDR3 bases are TGTGCCAGCAGCCAGAGGCCGGGGGTAAATGAAAAACTGTTTTTT. It codes for CASSQRPGVNEKLFF.

This clone was counted a few times. The chain uses TRBV11-2 and TRBJ2-7; 11 nucleotides align to TRBD1. V shed 5 bases, J shed 7 bases, and the junction held 13 bases outside the gene matches. The CDR3 has 16 amino acids. Germline lookup yields CDR1 SGHAT and CDR2 FQNNGV. The CDR3 nucleotides are TGTGCCAGCAGCCCCAACGGGGACAGGGGGATCTGGGAGCAGTACGTC. Its protein product is CASSPNGDRGIWEQYV.

V usage is TRBV7-9 and J usage is TRBJ1-2; 7 bases map to TRBD1. There are 17 residues in the CDR3. After removal of 2 bases from V and 4 bases from J, the junction contained 13 bases not matched to a gene. From germline, CDR1 is SEHNR and CDR2 FQNEAQ (reference sequence). The CDR3 here is CASSLIDLEQGSYGYTF. The CDR3 DNA follows: TGTGCCAGCAGCTTAATAGACCTTGAACAGGGGAGCTATGGCTACACCTTC.

The V call is TRBV7-2, the J call TRBJ1-5; a possible D gene is TRBD1 (5 bases). Looked up from germline, CDR1 is SGHTA and CDR2 is FQGNSA. The CDR3 consists of 14 residues. Trimming pared 1 base from V and 7 bases from J, leaving 11 bases between. The CDR3 DNA reads TGTGCCAGCAGCTTAGGGGGCTTTGGGCAGCCCCAGCATTTT. This gives the protein CASSLGGFGQPQHF.

The V call is TRBV5-1, the J call TRBJ2-5, with no clear D. The assigned J gene may be wrong: the sequence end matches TRBJ2-7 better. The germline V gene encodes CDR1 SGHRS and CDR2 YFSETQ. CDR3 size: 12 residues. The CDR3 protein is CASSLSSYEQYF. In DNA, the CDR3 is TGCGCCAGCAGCCTATCAAGCTACGAGCAGTACTTC.

The chain uses TRBV6-6 and TRBJ2-2, with D possibly matching TRBD1 (6 bases). The germline CDR1 and CDR2 sequences are MNHNY and SVGAGI (reference sequence). Trimming stripped 5 bases from V and 1 base from J, with 14 bases between. The CDR3 has 16 residues. The CDR3 sequence: CASSGGWTVNTGELFF. The CDR3 DNA is TGTGCCAGCAGTGGGGGTTGGACAGTGAACACCGGGGAGCTGTTTTTT.

The V and J genes are TRBV28 and TRBJ2-1; a possible D gene is TRBD1 (5 bases). Germline V CDR1 and CDR2: MDHEN, SYDVKM. The V end was cut by 11 bases, the J end by 7 bases, with 21 bases between. This CDR3 comprises 14 residues. This CDR3 is CASRPRVGVNEQFF. The CDR3 DNA sequence: TGTGCCTCCCGACCCAGGGTAGGGGTAAATGAGCAGTTCTTC. The complete variable domain, with remaining parts taken from reference TRBV28 and TRBJ2-1, reads DVKVTQSSRYLVKRTGEKVFLECVQDMDHENMFWYRQDPGLGLRLIYFSYDVKMKEKGDIPEGYSVSREKKERFSLILESASTNQTSMYLCASRPRVGVNEQFFGPGTRLTVL.